The 11 T cell receptor beta chains below were found in one sample sequenced in a study of somatic mutations in cytotoxic T cells in rheumatoid arthritis. TCRdb keeps only in-frame clones here, not all; method: immunoSEQ multiplex PCR. The repertoire holds approximately 20,000 clones, with around 81% as singletons. Sequencing was carried out using CD8+ T cells sorted from blood. The receptors were sampled from a young man with rheumatoid arthritis.

This clone was seen just once. The CDR3 DNA reads as TGTGCCAGCAGTTACTCGATAAGCGACAGGGGGGGAGCTTTCTTT. Translating gives CASSYSISDRGGAFF. The chain carries TRBV6-5 and TRBJ1-1, with 9 bases fitting TRBD1. This CDR3 is built from 15 residues. Trimming removed 0 bases from V and 10 bases from J; junction bases left unmatched: 9. CDR1 is MNHEY and CDR2 is SVGAGI in the germline V gene.

The chain is built from TRBV15 and TRBJ1-3, with D unclear. This CDR3 has 15 amino acids. Germline V gene sequence: CDR1 LNHNV, CDR2 YYDKDF (reference sequence). Trimming removed 4 bases at V and 3 bases at J, with 13 bases between. Here the CDR3 DNA reads TGTGCCACCAGCACGGAAAGGGAGCGTGGAAACACCATATATTTT. Translation: CATSTERERGNTIYF.

Note on this clone: This sample also contains other DNA sequences that code for the same CDR3. The genes are TRBV4-2 and TRBJ2-7, with D possibly matching TRBD2 (6 bases). CDR1 and CDR2 from the germline V gene are LGHNA and YNFKEQ. V gave up 3 bases and J gave up 2 bases, with 11 bases separating them. The CDR3 has 14 amino acids. The CDR3 loop is CASSQGGGTYEQYF. The CDR3 DNA follows: TGTGCCAGCAGCCAGGGAGGCGGTACCTACGAGCAGTACTTC.

The chain joins TRBV29-1 to TRBJ1-2; D not resolved. The V gene's germline CDR1 is SQVTM and CDR2 ANQGSEA. V shed 6 bases and J shed 0 bases, with 11 bases lying between them. The CDR3 is 13 amino acids. The CDR3 loop is CSVEKVTNYGYTF. The DNA of the CDR3 is TGCAGCGTCGAGAAAGTTACTAACTATGGCTACACCTTC.

The J gene is TRBJ2-2, the V gene TRBV6-1; 7 positions agree with TRBD2. Trimming cost V 2 bases and J 3 bases; bases outside gene matches: 0. The CDR3 is 14 amino acids. Germline V gene lookup returns CDR1 MNHNS and CDR2 SASEGT. The CDR3 DNA reads TGTGCCAGCAGTGAACTAGCGGACACCGGGGAGCTGTTTTTT. This translates into CASSELADTGELFF.

The chain carries TRBV28 and TRBJ2-2; 12 bases map to TRBD2. Germline CDR1 MDHEN, CDR2 SYDVKM. The CDR3 is 16 residues long. Germline trimming cut 5 bases from V and 5 bases from J; bases unmatched to any gene: 6. The CDR3 sequence is CASSLLAGGSTGELFF. DNA of the CDR3: TGTGCCAGCAGTCTACTAGCGGGGGGAAGTACCGGGGAGCTGTTTTTT.

The J gene is TRBJ2-5, the V gene TRBV28; TRBD2 might be the D (6 bases). This CDR3 region has 15 residues. Germline-derived CDR1 and CDR2 are MDHEN and SYDVKM. Trimming stripped 2 bases from V and 2 bases from J, with 12 bases between. This CDR3 is CASSLNFGGQETQYF. For the CDR3, the DNA is TGTGCCAGCAGTTTAAATTTTGGAGGGCAAGAGACCCAGTACTTC.

The genes are TRBV6-6 and TRBJ1-1, with D uncertain. The CDR3 totals 16 residues. V shed 5 bases and J shed 2 bases, with 18 bases lying between them. CDR1 MNHNY and CDR2 SVGAGI come from the germline V gene (reference sequence). The CDR3 DNA reads TGTGCCAGCAGTCGACCCCATAGGCTCGCCAACACTGAAGCTTTCTTT. Protein sequence: CASSRPHRLANTEAFF.

The chain is built from TRBV25-1 and TRBJ2-2; D possibly corresponds to TRBD1 (5 bases). CDR3 length: 14 residues. The V end was cut by 4 bases, the J end by 4 bases, with 10 bases between. CDR1 and CDR2 (germline): MGHDK, SYGVNS. The CDR3: CASSGKGATGELFF. The CDR3 nucleotides read TGTGCCAGCAGTGGTAAAGGGGCCACCGGGGAGCTGTTTTTT.

This chain connects TRBV28 to TRBJ1-1; no firm D call. Germline CDR1 reads MDHEN; CDR2 reads SYDVKM. There are 15 residues in the CDR3. V lost 2 bases, J lost 3 bases, and 13 bases lay in between. Here the CDR3 reads CASSLQYGSDTEAFF. The CDR3 region has the DNA TGTGCCAGCAGTTTACAGTACGGGTCGGACACTGAAGCTTTCTTT.

The sample holds a few counts of this clone. The V gene is TRBV29-1, the J gene TRBJ1-1; possible D gene TRBD1, 5 bases. The CDR3 sequence is 12 residues long. V gave up 7 bases and J gave up 4 bases, with 13 bases separating them. CDR1 SQVTM and CDR2 ANQGSEA come from the germline V gene. CDR3 sequence reads: CSASRGGTEAFF. The CDR3 DNA is TGCAGCGCCAGCCGCGGGGGCACTGAAGCTTTCTTT.